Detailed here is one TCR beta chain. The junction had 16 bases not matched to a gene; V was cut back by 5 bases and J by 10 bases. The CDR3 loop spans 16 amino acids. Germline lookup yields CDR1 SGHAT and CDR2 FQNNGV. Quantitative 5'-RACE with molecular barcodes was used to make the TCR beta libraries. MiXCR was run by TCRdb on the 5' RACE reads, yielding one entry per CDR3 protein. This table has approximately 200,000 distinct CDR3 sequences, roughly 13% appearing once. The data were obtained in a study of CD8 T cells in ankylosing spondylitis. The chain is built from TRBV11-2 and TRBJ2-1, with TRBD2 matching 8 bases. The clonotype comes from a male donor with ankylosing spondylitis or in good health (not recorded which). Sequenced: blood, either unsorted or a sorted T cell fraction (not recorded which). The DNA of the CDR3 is TGTGCCAGCAGCGTGGGTAGCGGGACCGTCGGGGGGGAGCAGTTCTTC. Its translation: CASSVGSGTVGGEQFF.